The source of this T cell receptor beta chain is a study of T-cell reconstitution after alpha-beta-depleted transplantation in children. Study results and caveats: Two months or so post-transplant, alpha-beta T cells reportedly derived from several hundred expanded graft clones. From surviving recipient T cells and thymic progenitors came the high day-60 TCRbeta diversity observed in some patients.

This CDR3 region has 13 residues. CDR1 and CDR2 from the germline V gene are SGHVS and FQNEAQ. V dropped 0 bases and J dropped 4 bases, with 4 bases sitting between them. There are a few counts of this clonotype. Antigen specificity is unknown. The TCRbeta library was prepared with unique molecular identifiers. In TCRdb, the PCR reads were re-called with MiXCR into one record per CDR3 protein. The sample consists of about 230,000 distinct CDR3 sequences, about a tenth of them appearing once. Material: PBMCs, obtained before TCRalphabeta/CD19-depleted stem cell transplant. The J gene is TRBJ1-3, the V gene TRBV7-8; D is uncertain. The receptor was derived from a child younger than two with acute myeloid leukemia, due to receive a stem cell transplant. CDR3 protein: CASSLATGNTIYF. CDR3 coding DNA: TGTGCCAGCAGCTTAGCGACAGGAAACACCATATATTTT.